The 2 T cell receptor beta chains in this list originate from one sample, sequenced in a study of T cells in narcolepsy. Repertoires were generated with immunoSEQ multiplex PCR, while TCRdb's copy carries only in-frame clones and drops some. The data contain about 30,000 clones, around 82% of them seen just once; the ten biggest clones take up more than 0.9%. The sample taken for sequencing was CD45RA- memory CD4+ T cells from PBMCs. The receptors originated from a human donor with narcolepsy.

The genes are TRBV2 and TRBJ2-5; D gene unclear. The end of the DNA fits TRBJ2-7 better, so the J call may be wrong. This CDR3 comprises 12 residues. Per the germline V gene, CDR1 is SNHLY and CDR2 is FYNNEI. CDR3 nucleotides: TGTGCCAGCAGTGAGAGCTCCTACGAGCAGTACTTC. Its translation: CASSESSYEQYF.

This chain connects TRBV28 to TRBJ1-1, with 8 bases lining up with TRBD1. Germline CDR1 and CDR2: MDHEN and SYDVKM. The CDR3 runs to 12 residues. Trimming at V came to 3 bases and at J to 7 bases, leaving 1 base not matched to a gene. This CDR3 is CASSFGTGEAFF. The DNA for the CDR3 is TGTGCCAGCAGTTTCGGGACAGGTGAAGCTTTCTTT.